This entry lists 22 T cell receptor beta chains sequenced from one sample in a study of regulatory T cells in long-lasting Graves disease. Both iRepertoire HTBI primers and Arm-PCR of CDR3 regions were used to build the TCR beta libraries. TCRdb processed the multiplex PCR reads anew with MiXCR; each CDR3 protein has one entry. Of about 520,000 distinct CDR3 sequences in the sample, 12% were seen once. Time point of the sample: newly diagnosed GD, antithyroid drugs for less than 3 months. Generation of the TCR library employed RNA extracted from PBMCs. These data were also filed under a second study, of T cells in Graves' hyperthyroidism and ophthalmopathy.

The material sequenced was peripheral blood mononuclear cells (PBMCs), taken at new diagnosis, from a patient treated with antithyroid drugs. These receptors were collected from a woman in her twenties or thirties with Graves disease.

This clonotype was detected ten times or more. The genes are TRBV7-9 and TRBJ2-1, with 12 bases identical to TRBD2. Germline CDR1 is SEHNR and CDR2 is FQNEAQ (reference sequence). V lost 5 bases, J lost 4 bases, and 6 bases stayed unmatched. CDR3 length: 16 amino acids. The CDR3 DNA reads as TGTGCCAGCAGCAACACTGGACTAGCGGGATACAATGAGCAGTTCTTC. Translated, it gives CASSNTGLAGYNEQFF.

Only a few counts were recorded for this clonotype. The chain is built from TRBV7-9 and TRBJ2-1; 9 bases match TRBD2. V lost 2 bases and J lost 4; bases outside the gene matches: 3. Germline V gene lookup returns CDR1 SEHNR and CDR2 FQNEAQ (reference sequence). The CDR3 is 15 amino acids. The CDR3: CASSLRLAEYNEQFF. The CDR3 DNA reads TGTGCCAGCAGCTTACGACTAGCGGAATACAATGAGCAGTTCTTC.

This clonotype was picked up a small number of times. The chain links TRBV27 to TRBJ2-3; D possibly corresponds to TRBD1 (5 bases). Trimming stripped 7 bases from V and 4 bases from J, with 21 bases between. CDR1 is MNHEY and CDR2 is SMNVEV in the germline V gene (reference sequence). CDR3 length: 16 amino acids. The CDR3 loop is CASKGFAWVVPDTQYF. Written as DNA, the CDR3 is TGTGCCAGCAAGGGGTTTGCGTGGGTTGTTCCAGATACGCAGTATTTT.

Points on this clonotype: One base away lies a much larger clone, so this may be a sequencing read error. J is TRBJ2-3 and V is TRBV11-2; the D gene is possibly TRBD2 (6 bases). The CDR3 spans 14 residues. Between the trimmed V and J ends, which lost 5 bases and 4 bases, there was a span of 13 bases. Germline CDR1 SGHAT, CDR2 FQNNGV. For the CDR3, the DNA is TGTGCCAGCAGCAGGGCGCGGGGCTCAGATACGCAGTATTTT. The encoded protein is CASSRARGSDTQYF.

V gene TRBV10-3 combines with J gene TRBJ2-1, with 8 bases lining up with TRBD1. The CDR3 length is 16 residues. The ends lost 4 bases at V and 6 bases at J; junction bases unmatched: 11. Germline assignment: CDR1 ENHRY and CDR2 SYGVKD. The CDR3 loop is CAISVPPDRAGNEQFF. CDR3 nucleotides: TGTGCCATCAGTGTACCCCCGGACAGGGCGGGCAATGAGCAGTTCTTC.

There are many counts of this clonotype. This chain joins TRBV27 and TRBJ2-7, with TRBD2 matching 8 bases. The CDR3 has 15 amino acids. Germline loops: CDR1 MNHEY, CDR2 SMNVEV (reference sequence). With V trimmed by 0 bases and J by 5 bases, 6 bases remained unmatched. The CDR3 loop is CASSLSGRAGDEQYF. The CDR3 region has the DNA TGTGCCAGCAGTTTATCCGGGAGGGCAGGCGACGAGCAGTACTTC.

This clonotype was recorded at least ten times. V is TRBV20-1 and J is TRBJ1-5; TRBD1 might be the D (6 bases). Germline V gene sequence: CDR1 DFQATT, CDR2 SNEGSKA (reference sequence). This CDR3 is built from 16 residues. Deletions cut 0 bases from V and 6 bases from J, with 18 bases between. In DNA, the CDR3 is TGCAGTGCTAGAGAGGAAGGCCCAGGGGCAGGTCAGCCCCAGCATTTT. This translates into CSAREEGPGAGQPQHF.

The rearrangement links TRBV20-1 to TRBJ2-1; D is perhaps TRBD2 (6 bases). The V gene lost 2 bases and the J gene lost 2 bases, with 10 bases spanning the gap. This CDR3 has 14 amino acids. Germline-derived CDR1 and CDR2 are DFQATT and SNEGSKA (reference sequence). CDR3 nucleotide sequence: TGCAGTGCTAGAAGGGCTAGCGCCTACAATGAGCAGTTCTTC. Residues: CSARRASAYNEQFF.

The CDR3 nucleotides are TGTGCCAGCAGTTGGAGGAGGGAGGACAATGAGCAGTTCTTC. It specifies CASSWRREDNEQFF. This chain uses TRBV12-3 or TRBV12-4 with TRBJ2-1, with D tentatively TRBD2 (6 bases). CDR3 size: 14 residues. Trimming took 4 bases from V and 5 from J, leaving 12 bases between them.

This clonotype was counted at least ten times. The chain couples TRBV2 to TRBJ2-7, with 9 bases matching TRBD1. Germline CDR1 reads SNHLY; CDR2 reads FYNNEI. This CDR3 spans 14 amino acids. The V and J ends lost 7 bases and 2 bases, in that order; junction bases with no gene match: 6. The CDR3 is CASNSGQGPYEQYF. The CDR3 coding sequence is TGTGCCAGCAATTCGGGACAGGGACCCTACGAGCAGTACTTC.

This clonotype came up a few times. A single base separates this from a much larger clone, so it may be a read error. The chain links TRBV11-3 to TRBJ2-2; D gene unclear. CDR1 and CDR2 from the germline V gene are SGHNT and YENEEA. The length of the CDR3 is 14 residues. Trimming left V 4 bases short and J 4 bases short, with 10 bases between. CDR3 in DNA: TGTGCCAGCAGCTCGCTTAGGAGCACCGGGGAGCTGTTTTTT. It encodes CASSSLRSTGELFF.

This clonotype occurred many times. The chain combines TRBV20-1 with TRBJ2-5; D not certain. The germline V gene encodes CDR1 DFQATT and CDR2 SNEGSKA (reference sequence). The CDR3 covers 13 residues. The V end was cut by 0 bases, the J end by 2 bases, with 7 bases between. CDR3 residues: CSAREQPQETQYF. Here the CDR3 DNA reads TGCAGTGCTAGAGAGCAGCCTCAAGAGACCCAGTACTTC.

This clonotype was seen only a few times. The chain recombines TRBV5-1 with TRBJ1-1; 8 nucleotides line up with TRBD1. Trimming cost V 2 bases and J 1 base; bases outside gene matches: 4. There are 15 residues in the CDR3. The germline gives CDR1 SGHRS, CDR2 YFSETQ. In DNA form, the CDR3 reads TGCGCCAGCAGCTTACCCGGGACAGGGAACACTGAAGCTTTCTTT. Its translation: CASSLPGTGNTEAFF.

The chain combines TRBV7-9 with TRBJ2-7, with a tentative D call TRBD1 (6 bases). The CDR3 consists of 15 residues. Trimming left V 2 bases short and J 5 bases short, with 16 bases between. Germline CDR1 is SEHNR and CDR2 is FQNEAQ (reference sequence). The CDR3: CASSLLRGTNNEQYF. Here the CDR3 DNA reads TGTGCCAGCAGCTTACTACGAGGGACAAACAACGAGCAGTACTTC.

This clonotype was found many times. V gene TRBV20-1 combines with J gene TRBJ2-1; 10 positions match TRBD2. The CDR3 covers 17 residues. Per the germline V gene, CDR1 is DFQATT and CDR2 is SNEGSKA (reference sequence). With 6 bases clipped from V and 0 bases from J, the junction kept 11 bases outside the gene matches. CDR3 in amino acids: CSARLAGLKSSYNEQFF. CDR3 coding DNA: TGCAGTGCAAGACTAGCGGGCCTTAAGAGCTCCTACAATGAGCAGTTCTTC.

J is TRBJ2-7 and V is TRBV19, with 8 positions matching TRBD2. The CDR3 totals 13 residues. The germline V gene encodes CDR1 LNHDA and CDR2 SQIVND (reference sequence). The V and J ends lost 9 bases and 4 bases, in that order; junction bases with no gene match: 8. The CDR3: CASREGGTYEQYF. CDR3 nucleotides: TGTGCCAGCCGGGAGGGAGGAACGTACGAGCAGTACTTC.

This clonotype was detected many times. This chain joins TRBV11-1 and TRBJ2-3, with 9 bases identical to TRBD2. The CDR3 loop spans 16 amino acids. The ends lost 5 bases at V and 1 base at J; junction bases unmatched: 7. Germline V gene data show CDR1 as SGHAT and CDR2 as FQDESV (reference sequence). DNA of the CDR3: TGTGCCAGCAGCCCCCTTAGACTAGCGGGCACAGATACGCAGTATTTT. It codes for CASSPLRLAGTDTQYF.

This clonotype was observed many times. The chain is built from TRBV5-1 and TRBJ2-3; the match to TRBD2 covers 13 bases. The CDR3 is 17 residues long. Germline trimming cut 4 bases from V and 3 bases from J; bases unmatched to any gene: 8. Germline-derived CDR1 and CDR2 are SGHRS and YFSETQ. Written as DNA, the CDR3 is TGCGCCAGCAGCATAGGACTAGCGGGAGCGTTAACAGATACGCAGTATTTT. It is translated as CASSIGLAGALTDTQYF.

This clonotype was counted ten times or more. The junction departs from germline at one end; a sequencing error may be responsible. The rearrangement joins TRBV10-3 to TRBJ2-3; D is uncertain. Germline V lookup: CDR1 ENHRY, CDR2 SYGVKD. The CDR3 spans 13 residues. The CDR3 DNA reads TGTGCCATCAATGAGTTAAAGAGGGATACGCAGTATTTT. Translating gives CAINELKRDTQYF.

There are a few counts of this clonotype. In nucleotides, the CDR3 is TGCAGTGCTAGAGATCGGTTAGGCGGGCCTTACAATGAGCAGTTCTTC. Residues: CSARDRLGGPYNEQFF. J is TRBJ2-1 and V is TRBV20-1; D perhaps matches TRBD2 (5 bases). In germline, CDR1 is DFQATT, CDR2 SNEGSKA (reference sequence). Deletions cut 0 bases from V and 4 bases from J, with 16 bases between. The CDR3 is 16 amino acids.

This clonotype was counted at least ten times. The chain joins TRBV6-5 to TRBJ2-7; TRBD1 matches 7 bases. V lost 2 bases and J lost 6; bases outside the gene matches: 4. Germline CDR1 is MNHEY and CDR2 is SVGAGI. This CDR3 is 13 amino acids long. In DNA, the CDR3 is TGTGCCAGCAGTTACAGGGGGCAGGGCGAGCAGTACTTC. Translation: CASSYRGQGEQYF.

This clonotype was found many times. The rearrangement links TRBV12-3 or TRBV12-4 to TRBJ2-1, with 10 bases identical to TRBD2. V lost 3 bases to trimming and J lost 7 bases; unmatched junction nucleotides: 6. The CDR3 extends over 15 amino acids. The CDR3 bases are TGTGCCAGCAGTTTGAGCGGGAGGGCCGGGAATGAGCAGTTCTTC. This gives the protein CASSLSGRAGNEQFF.